The entry below describes one T cell receptor beta chain. This sample was taken from a study of shared clonotypes between healthy human individuals. This table comes from immunoSEQ multiplex PCR, and its TCRdb copy is limited to in-frame clones, with some not included. The table shows roughly 2.2 million clones, with 85% to 95% occurring only once. The receptor was isolated from a young man in good health. Some clones in this sample may be carry-over from other donors' samples. The specimen was naive CD4+ T cells from PBMCs. Subset: CD45RA+ positively selected.

The chain's CDR3 is CASRSGQNTGELFF. Written as DNA, the CDR3 is TGTGCCAGCAGATCCGGACAGAACACCGGGGAGCTGTTTTTT. This chain joins TRBV28 and TRBJ2-2; the D gene is possibly TRBD1 (5 bases). This CDR3 is 14 amino acids long. The germline CDR1 and CDR2 sequences are MDHEN and SYDVKM. Deletions cut 6 bases from V and 1 base from J, with 9 bases between. Full variable domain (rest looked up from reference TRBV28 and TRBJ2-2): DVKVTQSSRYLVKRTGEKVFLECVQDMDHENMFWYRQDPGLGLRLIYFSYDVKMKEKGDIPEGYSVSREKKERFSLILESASTNQTSMYLCASRSGQNTGELFFGEGSRLTVL.